The following is a T cell receptor (beta chain) sequence with its context. Its antigen is unidentified. This record belongs to a study of Tregs in tolerant kidney transplant recipients. CDR1 is SEHNR, CDR2 FQNEAQ, per germline (reference sequence). This CDR3 comprises 16 residues. The V end lost 5 bases, the J end lost 2 bases, and 17 bases lay between the germline ends. Profiling relied on immunoSEQ multiplex PCR, and the TCRdb table lists in-frame clones only, not all of them. The sample has about 100,000 clones, 80% to 95% seen once. Overall study findings and caveats: In tolerant patients, donor-specific Tregs outgrew total Tregs, suggesting antigen-driven expansion.

The rearrangement uses TRBV7-9 and TRBJ2-3, with TRBD1 as a possible D gene (5 bases). The TCR originated in a human donor who received a combined kidney and bone marrow transplant. The sample here was CD4+ T cells from blood, taken before the transplant. As DNA, the CDR3 is TGTGCCAGCAGCCGCCTATTCAGGGCCAACACAGATACGCAGTATTTT. Its translation is CASSRLFRANTDTQYF.